The 27 T cell receptor beta chains presented below share a single source sample, sequenced in a study of shared clonotypes between healthy human individuals. This table comes from immunoSEQ multiplex PCR, and its TCRdb copy is limited to in-frame clones, with some not included. This sample has approximately 350,000 clones, with about 96% found just once. The sequencing input was memory CD8+ T cells sorted from blood. The sample's subset: CD45RO+ cells pooled with CCR7-negative TemRA cells. The source of these receptors is a man aged 30 to 39 in good health.

This clone was seen once. CDR3: CASSFEWVSGANVLTF. CDR3 in DNA: TGTGCCAGCAGTTTTGAGTGGGTCTCTGGGGCCAACGTCCTGACTTTC. The gene calls are TRBV28 and TRBJ2-6; D remains ambiguous. The CDR3 totals 16 residues. V lost 3 bases and J 0 bases, leaving 9 bases between the germline ends. Germline V CDR1 and CDR2: MDHEN, SYDVKM.

The V call is TRBV27, the J call TRBJ2-3; TRBD1 matches 12 bases. Germline trimming cut 6 bases from V and 4 bases from J; bases unmatched to any gene: 14. The CDR3 is 18 residues long. Germline lookup yields CDR1 MNHEY and CDR2 SMNVEV (reference sequence). CDR3 bases: TGTGCCAGCAGGGGACAGGGGGCTAGCGGGAGTCGCGCAGATACGCAGTATTTT. Protein sequence: CASRGQGASGSRADTQYF.

This chain uses TRBV27 with TRBJ2-1; possible D gene TRBD2, 6 bases. Trimming removed 1 base from V and 3 bases from J, with 10 bases in between. There are 15 residues in the CDR3. Looked up from germline, CDR1 is MNHEY and CDR2 is SMNVEV (reference sequence). The CDR3 DNA reads as TGTGCCAGCAGTTTATGGGGGGAAGGCTACAATGAGCAGTTCTTC. Protein: CASSLWGEGYNEQFF.

The CDR3 nucleotides read TGTGCCTGGAACCCCCGGACTAGCGGGAGTCACACGCAGTATTTT. Amino acids: CAWNPRTSGSHTQYF. The rearrangement uses TRBV30 and TRBJ2-3; the match to TRBD2 covers 13 bases. Germline V gene data show CDR1 as GTSNPN and CDR2 as SVGIG (reference sequence). There are 15 residues in the CDR3. Trimming removed 4 bases from V and 9 bases from J; junction bases left unmatched: 10.

This chain links TRBV5-1 with TRBJ2-1; maybe TRBD2 (6 bases). There are 12 residues in the CDR3. V was clipped by 1 base and J by 10 bases, with 9 bases between them. Germline loops: CDR1 SGHRS, CDR2 YFSETQ. Here the CDR3 DNA reads TGCGCCAGCAGCTTGCGGGAGAGAGAGCAGTTCTTC. It specifies CASSLREREQFF.

J is TRBJ2-7 and V is TRBV28; D unresolved. Germline values: CDR1 MDHEN, CDR2 SYDVKM. The CDR3 is 13 residues long. V gave up 4 bases and J gave up 3 bases, with 10 bases separating them. The CDR3 region is CASSSTTDYEQYF. Written as DNA, the CDR3 is TGTGCCAGCAGTTCGACGACCGACTACGAGCAGTACTTC.

This clone was seen once. V gene TRBV19 combines with J gene TRBJ2-7, with 12 bases identical to TRBD2. This CDR3 is built from 16 residues. From germline, CDR1 is LNHDA and CDR2 SQIVND (reference sequence). V was clipped by 4 bases and J by 0 bases; unmatched bases: 4. The CDR3: CASSRTSGRLSYEQYF. CDR3 coding DNA: TGTGCCAGTAGTAGAACTAGCGGGAGGCTCTCCTACGAGCAGTACTTC.

This clone was observed once. The chain is built from TRBV7-8 and TRBJ1-2, with TRBD1 identical over 7 bases. From germline, CDR1 is SGHVS and CDR2 FQNEAQ. V lost 5 bases to trimming and J lost 6 bases; unmatched junction nucleotides: 21. The CDR3 contains 18 residues. CDR3 protein: CASSLEGQGETTFHGYTF. Here the CDR3 DNA reads TGTGCCAGCAGCCTAGAGGGGCAGGGGGAGACCACCTTCCATGGCTACACCTTC.

The chain employs TRBV5-1 and TRBJ1-4; no clear D. Deletions cut 4 bases from V and 0 bases from J, with 4 bases between. This CDR3 has 13 amino acids. Germline CDR1 is SGHRS and CDR2 is YFSETQ. The CDR3 sequence is CASSRATNEKLFF. The CDR3 nucleotides are TGCGCCAGCAGCAGGGCAACTAATGAAAAACTGTTTTTT.

This clone was seen a single time. The V call is TRBV7-3, the J call TRBJ2-3; a weak D match, TRBD2 (6 bases). V lost 4 bases, J lost 5 bases, and 16 bases lay in between. The CDR3 runs 15 residues. The germline CDR1 and CDR2 sequences are SGHTA and FQGTGA. This chain's CDR3 is CASSSLAGAVDTQYF. The CDR3 bases are TGTGCCAGCAGCTCACTAGCCGGGGCAGTAGATACGCAGTATTTT.

The V gene is TRBV2, the J gene TRBJ2-1; 9 bases match TRBD2. This CDR3 is 15 amino acids long. Losses at the gene ends were 4 bases for V and 5 bases for J; bases not matched to a gene: 6. Germline assignment: CDR1 SNHLY and CDR2 FYNNEI. This CDR3 reads CASSVLAGWNNEQFF. CDR3 sequence (DNA): TGTGCCAGCAGTGTCCTAGCGGGATGGAACAATGAGCAGTTCTTC.

This clone is a singleton in its sample. The genes are TRBV5-1 and TRBJ1-2; D is ambiguous. V was cut by 2 bases and J by 2 bases, with 7 bases left in between. Germline V gene data show CDR1 as SGHRS and CDR2 as YFSETQ. CDR3 size: 13 residues. CDR3 DNA: TGCGCCAGCAGCTTTACAGAGAACTATGGCTACACCTTC. This translates into CASSFTENYGYTF.

This chain uses TRBV6-5 with TRBJ2-3; 7 positions agree with TRBD1. The CDR3 contains 16 residues. Germline V gene data show CDR1 as MNHEY and CDR2 as SVGAGI. Unmatched junction bases numbered 9, after V lost 4 bases and J lost 2 bases. CDR3 region: CASSSRTGAITDTQYF. CDR3 nucleotides: TGTGCCAGCAGTTCCCGGACAGGTGCCATCACAGATACGCAGTATTTT.

The V call is TRBV19, the J call TRBJ1-2; D is possibly TRBD1 (5 bases). The CDR3 loop spans 13 amino acids. CDR1 LNHDA and CDR2 SQIVND come from the germline V gene (reference sequence). Trimming took off 6 bases at V and 7 bases at J, with 15 bases between the two ends. In DNA form, the CDR3 reads TGTGCCAGTAGGGAGGCGCCGGGGGTTGGCTACACCTTC. Translation gives CASREAPGVGYTF.

The rearrangement links TRBV18 to TRBJ2-1; D is unclear. The ends were cut back, 1 base at V and 8 bases at J, with 9 bases in the middle. Germline CDR1 is KGHSH and CDR2 is LQKENI. CDR3 size: 13 residues. DNA for the CDR3: TGTGCCAGCTCACCACGGCTGAGTTATGAGCAGTTCTTC. It is translated as CASSPRLSYEQFF.

The chain uses TRBV6-7 and TRBJ1-5, with TRBD1 matching over 12 bases. TRBV6-7 is an ORF; its function is uncertain. Trimming cost V 1 base and J 0 bases; bases outside gene matches: 7. The CDR3 totals 19 residues. The CDR3 spells CASSYLPGQGAPSNQPQHF. CDR3 bases: TGTGCCAGCAGTTACTTGCCGGGACAGGGGGCCCCTAGCAATCAGCCCCAGCATTTT.

This chain links TRBV5-6 with TRBJ1-2; 7 bases align to TRBD1. Germline CDR1 reads SGHDT; CDR2 reads YYEEEE. V trimming: 3 bases; J trimming: 8 bases; junction bases outside the gene matches: 4. The CDR3 runs to 12 residues. The CDR3 sequence is CASSWDRRGYTF. For the CDR3, the DNA is TGTGCCAGCAGCTGGGACAGAAGGGGCTACACCTTC.

This chain uses TRBV4-1 with TRBJ2-7, with D unclear. Trimming left V 2 bases short and J 5 bases short, with 10 bases between. In germline, CDR1 is MGHRA, CDR2 YSYEKL. CDR3 length: 13 residues. The CDR3 DNA reads as TGCGCCAGCAGCCAACCCACAAGCAACGAGCAGTACTTC. Its translation is CASSQPTSNEQYF.

The chain couples TRBV6-6 to TRBJ2-7; 8 nucleotides align to TRBD1. CDR3 length equals 15 residues. With 5 bases clipped from V and 4 bases from J, the junction kept 10 bases outside the gene matches. Germline assignment: CDR1 MNHNY and CDR2 SVGAGI (reference sequence). CDR3 residues: CASSRHLQGGYEQYF. Here the CDR3 DNA reads TGTGCCAGCAGTCGCCACTTACAGGGGGGATACGAGCAGTACTTC.

In this sample, this clone turned up once. Here the CDR3 DNA reads TGTGCCTGGAGCGTGACGGCCGGATGGACTGAAGCTTTCTTT. Translating it yields CAWSVTAGWTEAFF. The genes are TRBV30 and TRBJ1-1; no clear D gene. The CDR3 totals 14 residues. CDR1 is GTSNPN, CDR2 SVGIG, per germline (reference sequence). The V end lost 3 bases, the J end lost 5 bases, and 16 bases lay between the germline ends.

This chain uses TRBV4-2 with TRBJ2-5; no firm D call. V shed 4 bases and J shed 4 bases, with 34 bases lying between them. From germline, CDR1 is LGHNA and CDR2 YNFKEQ. This CDR3 comprises 21 residues. CDR3 loop: CASSPTPASFQRKTELETQYF. In DNA form, the CDR3 reads TGTGCCAGCAGCCCCACACCCGCGTCATTCCAGCGAAAGACCGAGTTAGAGACCCAGTACTTC.

The chain has TRBV5-1 and TRBJ2-2; 8 bases are shared with TRBD2. The length of the CDR3 is 15 residues. J was trimmed by 5 bases and V by 0 bases; bases with no gene match: 3. Germline CDR1 reads SGHRS; CDR2 reads YFSETQ. CDR3 coding DNA: TGCGCCAGCAGCTTGGGTAGCGGGAAAACCGGGGAGCTGTTTTTT. Amino acid sequence: CASSLGSGKTGELFF.

The genes are TRBV6-1 and TRBJ2-5, with D perhaps TRBD1 (6 bases). Germline CDR1 MNHNS, CDR2 SASEGT. The CDR3 has 15 residues. V lost 3 bases and J lost 4, with 15 bases in between. The chain's CDR3 is CASSDYRVWRETQYF. CDR3 coding DNA: TGTGCCAGCAGTGACTACAGGGTATGGCGAGAGACCCAGTACTTC.

The chain is built from TRBV5-4 and TRBJ2-3; D assignment may be TRBD1 or TRBD2 (6 bases each). Germline V gene sequence: CDR1 SGHNT, CDR2 YYREEE (reference sequence). V lost 2 bases to trimming and J lost 0 bases, with 10 bases between them. This CDR3 has 15 amino acids. In DNA, the CDR3 is TGTGCCAGCAGCTTTGGGGGGCCTAGCACAGATACGCAGTATTTT. Protein product: CASSFGGPSTDTQYF. Looking up the rest from reference TRBV5-4 and TRBJ2-3 gives the full variable domain: ETGVTQSPTHLIKTRGQQVTLRCSSQSGHNTVSWYQQALGQGPQFIFQYYREEENGRGNFPPRFSGLQFPNYSSELNVNALELDDSALYLCASSFGGPSTDTQYFGPGTRLTVL.

The chain employs TRBV7-6 and TRBJ2-5; D is unclear. V shed 5 bases and J shed 0 bases, with 7 bases lying between them. The V gene's germline CDR1 is SGHVS and CDR2 FNYEAQ. The CDR3 covers 13 residues. The CDR3 DNA reads as TGTGCCAGCAGCCCTAACTACCAAGAGACCCAGTACTTC. It translates to CASSPNYQETQYF.

The gene calls are TRBV5-1 and TRBJ2-3, with 8 nucleotides matching TRBD1. The CDR3 spans 14 residues. CDR1 is SGHRS and CDR2 is YFSETQ in the germline V gene. Trimming took 3 bases from V and 6 from J; bases not matched to a gene: 6. CDR3 sequence: CASSSDRVTDTQYF. CDR3 nucleotides: TGCGCCAGCAGCTCGGACAGGGTCACGGATACGCAGTATTTT.

This clone was picked up one time. Other DNA sequences from this sample encode an identical CDR3 as well. This chain joins TRBV18 and TRBJ2-5; D unclear. Germline V lookup: CDR1 KGHSH, CDR2 LQKENI. V was cut by 3 bases and J by 5 bases, with 7 bases left in between. The CDR3 contains 12 residues. The CDR3 sequence: CASSPPRETQYF. The CDR3 region has the DNA TGTGCCAGCTCACCCCCCCGGGAGACCCAGTACTTC.